One and the same sample provided the 27 T cell receptor beta chains below, sequenced in a study of shared clonotypes between healthy human individuals. The method was immunoSEQ multiplex PCR; TCRdb's version includes in-frame clones alone and lacks a portion of them. The sample lists roughly 850,000 clones; approximately 96% were seen once. Terminally differentiated effector memory CD45RA+ cells were left out of the naive CD8 fraction, which was CD45RO-negative and positively selected for CCR7. The sequenced sample was naive CD8+ T cells sorted from blood. Every receptor here comes from a man younger than 45 in good health.

The genes are TRBV9 and TRBJ2-1; 11 bases fit TRBD2. V was clipped by 3 bases and J by 1 base; unmatched bases: 6. CDR3 length equals 17 residues. Germline assignment: CDR1 SGDLS and CDR2 YYNGEE. The CDR3 spells CASSGRLAGISYNEQFF. The CDR3 DNA sequence: TGTGCCAGCAGCGGACGACTAGCGGGGATATCCTACAATGAGCAGTTCTTC. Using reference TRBV9 and TRBJ2-1 for the parts outside the CDR3, the full variable domain is DSGVTQTPKHLITATGQRVTLRCSPRSGDLSVYWYQQSLDQGLQFLIQYYNGEERAKGNILERFSAQQFPDLHSELNLSSLELGDSALYFCASSGRLAGISYNEQFFGPGTRLTVL.

The chain is built from TRBV11-2 and TRBJ1-1, with D unresolved. The germline gives CDR1 SGHAT, CDR2 FQNNGV. The ends were cut back, 4 bases at V and 7 bases at J, with 7 bases in the middle. The CDR3 covers 11 residues. CDR3 nucleotide sequence: TGTGCCAGCAGCTCCGAGTATGAAGCTTTCTTT. The encoded protein is CASSSEYEAFF.

This chain connects TRBV7-2 to TRBJ2-2, with D hard to call. V was shortened by 0 bases and J by 11 bases, with 4 bases between the two germline ends. This CDR3 is 11 amino acids long. In germline, CDR1 is SGHTA, CDR2 FQGNSA. The CDR3 region is CASSLAPELFF. For the CDR3, the DNA is TGTGCCAGCAGCTTAGCCCCCGAGCTGTTTTTT.

This chain links TRBV19 with TRBJ1-2; TRBD1 matches 7 bases. Germline V CDR1 and CDR2: LNHDA, SQIVND (reference sequence). The CDR3 totals 15 residues. Trimming removed 5 bases from V and 5 bases from J; junction bases left unmatched: 11. Written as DNA, the CDR3 is TGTGCCAGTAGTCTATCCCTCCGGGACAGTTATGGCTACACCTTC. Residues: CASSLSLRDSYGYTF.

The genes are TRBV2 and TRBJ2-1, with 9 bases fitting TRBD2. CDR1 SNHLY and CDR2 FYNNEI come from the germline V gene. Trimming at V came to 5 bases and at J to 8 bases, leaving 19 bases not matched to a gene. The CDR3 covers 18 residues. Here the CDR3 reads CASSSTYSLAGGPHEQFF. Here the CDR3 DNA reads TGTGCCAGCAGTTCCACCTACTCGCTGGCGGGAGGGCCCCATGAGCAGTTCTTC.

The V and J genes are TRBV10-1 and TRBJ2-7; 8 bases match TRBD2. V lost 6 bases and J lost 5; bases outside the gene matches: 9. The CDR3 totals 14 residues. Germline values: CDR1 WNHNN, CDR2 SYGVQD (reference sequence). The CDR3 DNA is TGCGCCAGCAGCCCCCGCGGGAGGTTGAACGAGCAGTACTTC. Translated, it gives CASSPRGRLNEQYF.

The rearrangement links TRBV5-5 to TRBJ2-7; D is ambiguous. The V gene lost 3 bases and the J gene lost 4 bases, with 5 bases spanning the gap. Germline V gene lookup returns CDR1 SGHKS and CDR2 YYEKEE (reference sequence). CDR3 size: 11 residues. This chain's CDR3 is CASSSRYEQYF. In DNA, the CDR3 is TGTGCCAGCAGCTCCCGGTACGAGCAGTACTTC.

The chain employs TRBV5-1 and TRBJ2-3; 11 bases align to TRBD2. Germline V gene lookup returns CDR1 SGHRS and CDR2 YFSETQ. The CDR3 totals 16 residues. The ends lost 4 bases at V and 2 bases at J; junction bases unmatched: 6. CDR3 in amino acids: CASSPEGLAATDTQYF. CDR3 DNA: TGCGCCAGCAGCCCGGAGGGACTAGCGGCCACAGATACGCAGTATTTT. Together with reference TRBV5-1 and TRBJ2-3, the CDR3 gives the full variable domain: KAGVTQTPRYLIKTRGQQVTLSCSPISGHRSVSWYQQTPGQGLQFLFEYFSETQRNKGNFPGRFSGRQFSNSRSEMNVSTLELGDSALYLCASSPEGLAATDTQYFGPGTRLTVL.

The gene calls are TRBV19 and TRBJ2-1, with D uncertain. Germline V gene sequence: CDR1 LNHDA, CDR2 SQIVND (reference sequence). With 4 bases removed from V and 2 bases from J, the gap between germline ends came to 9 bases. This CDR3 spans 14 amino acids. The CDR3, as DNA: TGTGCCAGTAGTACAATGGGGACCTACAATGAGCAGTTCTTC. This sequence encodes CASSTMGTYNEQFF.

This clone was recorded a few times. This chain connects TRBV28 to TRBJ2-7; possibly TRBD1 or TRBD2 for D (5 bases each). This CDR3 spans 15 amino acids. Trimming stripped 4 bases from V and 2 bases from J, with 15 bases between. CDR1 and CDR2 (germline): MDHEN, SYDVKM. The chain's CDR3 is CASSSLPGQPYEQYF. Written as DNA, the CDR3 is TGTGCCAGCAGTTCCCTCCCGGGGCAACCCTACGAGCAGTACTTC.

The count of this clone is one. V is TRBV27 and J is TRBJ2-7, with 7 positions matching TRBD1. CDR3 length: 15 amino acids. V was pared by 6 bases and J by 3 bases, with 11 bases of the junction left unmatched. Germline V gene data show CDR1 as MNHEY and CDR2 as SMNVEV (reference sequence). In DNA form, the CDR3 reads TGTGCCAGCAGCCACCGCAGGGGGATGGACTACGAGCAGTACTTC. Translated, it gives CASSHRRGMDYEQYF.

J is TRBJ2-1 and V is TRBV11-2; 11 bases fit TRBD2. After removal of 6 bases from V and 2 bases from J, the junction contained 3 bases not matched to a gene. The CDR3 is made up of 15 amino acids. Germline assignment: CDR1 SGHAT and CDR2 FQNNGV. CDR3 sequence reads: CASSSLAGAYNEQFF. The DNA for the CDR3 is TGTGCCAGCAGTTCACTAGCGGGGGCCTACAATGAGCAGTTCTTC.

This chain joins TRBV4-3 and TRBJ2-3; perhaps TRBD2 as D (5 bases). Germline V gene data show CDR1 as LGHNA and CDR2 as YSLEER. This CDR3 is 15 amino acids long. The germline V and J ends were trimmed by 0 bases and 4 bases, with 11 bases remaining between them. Here the CDR3 reads CASSQDRGIADTQYF. The CDR3 bases are TGCGCCAGCAGCCAAGATCGAGGGATCGCAGATACGCAGTATTTT.

J is TRBJ2-7 and V is TRBV2; maybe TRBD2 (5 bases). Trimming removed 6 bases from V and 4 bases from J, with 13 bases in between. The CDR3 is 13 amino acids. Germline CDR1 is SNHLY and CDR2 is FYNNEI. The CDR3 nucleotides read TGTGCCAGCAGGGACTTGATCTGGTACGAGCAGTACTTC. Translation: CASRDLIWYEQYF. The full variable domain, with the rest looked up from reference TRBV2 and TRBJ2-7, is EPEVTQTPSHQVTQMGQEVILRCVPISNHLYFYWYRQILGQKVEFLVSFYNNEISEKSEIFDDQFSVERPDGSNFTLKIRSTKLEDSAMYFCASRDLIWYEQYFGPGTRLTVT.

The sample holds one count of this clone. The chain links TRBV6-1 to TRBJ2-7; D possibly corresponds to TRBD1 (5 bases). This CDR3 is built from 13 residues. CDR1 and CDR2 from the germline V gene are MNHNS and SASEGT. With 5 bases removed from V and 0 bases from J, the gap between germline ends came to 8 bases. CDR3 sequence (DNA): TGTGCCAGCAGTCTCAGGGTCTCCTACGAGCAGTACTTC. Translation gives CASSLRVSYEQYF.

The chain combines TRBV4-2 with TRBJ2-7; 9 positions match TRBD1. J gave up 4 bases and V 1 base, and 8 bases lay outside the gene matches. Germline V gene data show CDR1 as LGHNA and CDR2 as YNFKEQ. The CDR3 is 16 amino acids. The CDR3 protein is CASSQAGMDRGYEQYF. DNA of the CDR3: TGTGCCAGCAGCCAAGCTGGTATGGACAGGGGATACGAGCAGTACTTC.

Points on this clone: This sample includes further DNA sequences coding for the same CDR3. This chain connects TRBV11-3 to TRBJ2-7; 7 bases align to TRBD1. This CDR3 has 14 amino acids. Germline loops: CDR1 SGHNT, CDR2 YENEEA. V shed 1 base, J shed 3 bases, and the junction held 3 bases outside the gene matches. The CDR3 is CASSLGGGHYEQYF. In DNA form, the CDR3 reads TGTGCCAGCAGCTTAGGAGGGGGCCACTACGAGCAGTACTTC.

The rearrangement joins TRBV29-1 to TRBJ1-5, with D possibly matching TRBD1 (6 bases). V lost 7 bases to trimming and J lost 0 bases, with 10 bases between them. The CDR3 covers 13 residues. Germline values: CDR1 SQVTM, CDR2 ANQGSEA. The CDR3 nucleotides read TGCAGCGCCAAGACAGGTAGCAATCAGCCCCAGCATTTT. As protein: CSAKTGSNQPQHF.

A single count supports this clone. The chain recombines TRBV5-4 with TRBJ2-7; D possibly uses TRBD1 or TRBD2 (5 bases each). The germline V and J ends were trimmed by 3 bases and 3 bases, with 13 bases remaining between them. Germline V gives CDR1 SGHNT, CDR2 YYREEE (reference sequence). There are 14 residues in the CDR3. CDR3 protein: CASSSSQGVYEQYF. CDR3 in DNA: TGTGCCAGCAGCTCCTCCCAGGGAGTCTACGAGCAGTACTTC.

The chain links TRBV5-1 to TRBJ2-3; the D is unclear. The CDR3 totals 13 residues. With 6 bases removed from V and 2 bases from J, the gap between germline ends came to 10 bases. Germline lookup yields CDR1 SGHRS and CDR2 YFSETQ. The CDR3 sequence: CASTTGNTDTQYF. CDR3 in DNA: TGCGCCAGCACAACGGGCAACACAGATACGCAGTATTTT. The full variable domain, its missing parts supplied by reference TRBV5-1 and TRBJ2-3, is KAGVTQTPRYLIKTRGQQVTLSCSPISGHRSVSWYQQTPGQGLQFLFEYFSETQRNKGNFPGRFSGRQFSNSRSEMNVSTLELGDSALYLCASTTGNTDTQYFGPGTRLTVL.

The genes are TRBV18 and TRBJ1-2, with no clear D. The CDR3 has 16 amino acids. Germline V gene data show CDR1 as KGHSH and CDR2 as LQKENI. V lost 2 bases, J lost 1 base, and 14 bases lay in between. CDR3 sequence reads: CASSPTTDGFNYGYTF. Written as DNA, the CDR3 is TGTGCCAGCTCACCAACGACTGACGGATTTAACTATGGCTACACCTTC.

This chain joins TRBV27 and TRBJ1-1, with D possibly being TRBD1 (6 bases). Germline V gene lookup returns CDR1 MNHEY and CDR2 SMNVEV (reference sequence). This CDR3 region has 13 residues. With 5 bases removed from V and 5 bases from J, the gap between germline ends came to 12 bases. CDR3 residues: CASSPGTQTEAFF. The CDR3 DNA is TGTGCCAGCAGTCCCGGGACACAAACTGAAGCTTTCTTT.

Here the CDR3 reads CASSLSWTSGMKGTQYF. In DNA, the CDR3 is TGTGCCAGCAGTTTATCATGGACTAGCGGGATGAAAGGGACCCAGTACTTC. This chain joins TRBV28 and TRBJ2-5; 12 nucleotides match TRBD2. CDR1 and CDR2 from the germline V gene are MDHEN and SYDVKM. Unmatched junction bases numbered 10, after V lost 1 base and J lost 7 bases. This CDR3 has 17 residues.

The CDR3 spells CSVGFADNEQFF. CDR3 DNA sequence: TGCAGCGTAGGGTTCGCTGACAATGAGCAGTTCTTC. The chain is built from TRBV29-1 and TRBJ2-1; D not resolved. V was shortened by 6 bases and J by 5 bases, with 11 bases between the two germline ends. Germline CDR1 is SQVTM and CDR2 is ANQGSEA. The CDR3 runs to 12 residues.

V is TRBV27 and J is TRBJ1-1; no firm D call. Germline V gene lookup returns CDR1 MNHEY and CDR2 SMNVEV (reference sequence). Trimming took off 9 bases at V and 6 bases at J, with 14 bases between the two ends. This CDR3 is 12 amino acids long. As DNA, the CDR3 is TGTGCCAGTAGTCTGGTAGGAGCTGAAGCTTTCTTT. This gives the protein CASSLVGAEAFF.

The V call is TRBV6-6, the J call TRBJ2-3; 8 bases match TRBD2. Germline V gives CDR1 MNHNY, CDR2 SVGAGI (reference sequence). The CDR3 spans 15 residues. The V segment lost 6 bases and the J segment 5 bases; nucleotides outside the gene matches: 10. CDR3 protein: CASRPPGGVEDTQYF. CDR3 coding DNA: TGTGCCAGCAGACCCCCCGGGGGGGTGGAAGATACGCAGTATTTT.

Written as DNA, the CDR3 is TGTGCCAGCAGTCCCCATCCGACAGATCCCACCTACGAGCAGTACTTC. Translating it yields CASSPHPTDPTYEQYF. The chain joins TRBV27 to TRBJ2-7, with D tentatively TRBD1 (5 bases). Germline V lookup: CDR1 MNHEY, CDR2 SMNVEV (reference sequence). V lost 5 bases and J 2 bases, leaving 19 bases between the germline ends. CDR3 size: 16 residues.